The sequence of this T cell receptor (beta chain) was determined in a study of cytomegalovirus exposure and HLA in healthy donors. V lost 6 bases to trimming and J lost 2 bases, with 14 bases between them. Germline V gene data show CDR1 as MDHEN and CDR2 as SYDVKM. The CDR3 totals 15 residues. Study results and limitations: It was assumed in the presence/absence analyses that sequencing depth was roughly uniform across donors. As a later analysis revealed, most CMV-associated TCR beta chains appeared HLA-restricted.

It was with 60 Vbeta and 13 Jbeta primers that the PCR ran. TCRdb's copy holds only in-frame clones and misses some; the assay was immunoSEQ multiplex PCR. The sample lists 110,000 or so clones, roughly three quarters occurring once. On this clone: As yet, its antigen is unknown.

Material for sequencing was PBMCs. The chain carries TRBV28 and TRBJ1-5; tentatively, D is TRBD1 (6 bases). The sequence was collected from a man aged 25-45 years in good health and CMV-seronegative. The CDR3 bases are TGTGCCAGCAGAACTACAGGGTCGGGCAATCAGCCCCAGCATTTT. This gives the protein CASRTTGSGNQPQHF.